The 7 T cell receptor beta chains below were found in one sample sequenced in a study of blood T cell repertoires in COVID-19. Here immunoSEQ multiplex PCR was the method, and the copy in TCRdb shows in-frame clones only, minus some. The sample shows around 240,000 clones, approximately 85% of them seen only once. Sequencing used PBMCs or T cells enriched from blood (not recorded which). The receptors shown here come from a woman aged 45-65 years who had recovered from COVID-19.

This rearrangement joins TRBV27 to TRBJ2-2, with D uncertain. V lost 8 bases and J 2 bases, leaving 9 bases between the germline ends. Germline V gene data show CDR1 as MNHEY and CDR2 as SMNVEV (reference sequence). The CDR3 covers 13 residues. The CDR3 loop is CASRFFNTGELFF. For the CDR3, the DNA is TGTGCCAGCCGGTTCTTCAACACCGGGGAGCTGTTTTTT.

V and J are TRBV11-2 and TRBJ2-2; perhaps TRBD2 as D (7 bases). Germline CDR1 reads SGHAT; CDR2 reads FQNNGV. This CDR3 has 13 amino acids. The CDR3 nucleotides read TGTGCACTAGGGGGGGGCGCCCCCGGGGAGCTGTTTTTT. The encoded protein is CALGGGAPGELFF.

This chain links TRBV4-1 with TRBJ1-2; possible D gene TRBD1, 6 bases. The length of the CDR3 is 14 residues. The germline gives CDR1 MGHRA, CDR2 YSYEKL. V gave up 4 bases and J gave up 4 bases, with 13 bases separating them. Here the CDR3 reads CASSPQQGVYGYTF. The CDR3 DNA is TGCGCCAGCAGCCCCCAACAGGGTGTCTATGGCTACACCTTC.

The rearrangement links TRBV23-1 to TRBJ2-2, with 10 bases that match TRBD1. TRBV23-1 is an open reading frame, and its role is uncertain. V gave up 3 bases and J gave up 6 bases; unmatched junction bases: 4. The CDR3 sequence is 15 residues long. DNA for the CDR3: TGCGCCAGCAGTCACGGGACAGGGGAAGCCGGGGAGCTGTTTTTT. Translation: CASSHGTGEAGELFF.

In nucleotides, the CDR3 is TGTGCCAGCAAGCAGGACTGGGACTACAATGAGCAGTTCTTC. Protein sequence: CASKQDWDYNEQFF. The J gene is TRBJ2-1, the V gene TRBV6-4, with D perhaps matching TRBD2 (5 bases). V shed 7 bases and J shed 3 bases, with 13 bases lying between them. The CDR3 spans 14 residues. The germline CDR1 and CDR2 sequences are MRHNA and SNTAGT.

The genes are TRBV5-1 and TRBJ1-2, with 10 bases lining up with TRBD1. This CDR3 has 15 amino acids. The junction had 2 bases not matched to a gene; V was cut back by 0 bases and J by 3 bases. The germline gives CDR1 SGHRS, CDR2 YFSETQ. CDR3: CASSLGDRGHYGYTF. Written as DNA, the CDR3 is TGCGCCAGCAGCTTGGGGGACAGGGGCCACTATGGCTACACCTTC.

The chain recombines TRBV10-3 with TRBJ1-6; a weak D match, TRBD1 (6 bases). Germline CDR1 reads ENHRY; CDR2 reads SYGVKD. The CDR3 is made up of 16 amino acids. The V gene lost 2 bases and the J gene lost 1 base, with 9 bases spanning the gap. The CDR3 region is CAISERGGSYNSPLHF. The CDR3 nucleotides are TGTGCCATCAGTGAGAGGGGGGGGTCCTATAATTCACCCCTCCACTTT.